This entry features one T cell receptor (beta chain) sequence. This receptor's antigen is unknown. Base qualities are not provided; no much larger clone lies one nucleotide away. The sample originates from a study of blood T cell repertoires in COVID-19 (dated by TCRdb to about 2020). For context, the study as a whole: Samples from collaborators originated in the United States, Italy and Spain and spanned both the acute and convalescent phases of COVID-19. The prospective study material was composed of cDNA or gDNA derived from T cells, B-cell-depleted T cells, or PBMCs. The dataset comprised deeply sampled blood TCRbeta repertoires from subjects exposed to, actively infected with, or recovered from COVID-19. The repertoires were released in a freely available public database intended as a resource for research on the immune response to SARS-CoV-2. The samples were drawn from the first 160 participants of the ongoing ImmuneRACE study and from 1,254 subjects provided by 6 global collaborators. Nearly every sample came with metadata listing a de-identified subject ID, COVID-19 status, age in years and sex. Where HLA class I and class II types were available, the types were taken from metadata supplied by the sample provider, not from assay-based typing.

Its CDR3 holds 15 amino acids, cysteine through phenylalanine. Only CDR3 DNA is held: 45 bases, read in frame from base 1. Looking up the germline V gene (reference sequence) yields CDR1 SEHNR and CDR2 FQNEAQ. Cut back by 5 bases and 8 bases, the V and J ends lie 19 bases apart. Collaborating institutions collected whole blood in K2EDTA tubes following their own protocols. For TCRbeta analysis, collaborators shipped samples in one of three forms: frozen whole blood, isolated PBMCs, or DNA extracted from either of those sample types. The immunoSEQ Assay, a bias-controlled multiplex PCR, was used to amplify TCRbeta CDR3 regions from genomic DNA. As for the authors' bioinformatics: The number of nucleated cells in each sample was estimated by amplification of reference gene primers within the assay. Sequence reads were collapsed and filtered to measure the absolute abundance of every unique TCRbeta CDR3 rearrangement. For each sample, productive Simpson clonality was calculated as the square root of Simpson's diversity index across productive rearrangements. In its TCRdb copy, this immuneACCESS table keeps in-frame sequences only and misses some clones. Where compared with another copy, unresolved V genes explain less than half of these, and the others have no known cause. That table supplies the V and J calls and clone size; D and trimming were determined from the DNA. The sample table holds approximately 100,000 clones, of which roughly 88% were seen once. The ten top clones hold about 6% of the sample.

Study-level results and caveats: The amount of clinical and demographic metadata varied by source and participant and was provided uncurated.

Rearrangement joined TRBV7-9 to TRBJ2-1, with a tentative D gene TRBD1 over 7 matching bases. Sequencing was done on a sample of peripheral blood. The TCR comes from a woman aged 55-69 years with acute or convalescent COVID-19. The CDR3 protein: CASSPIPGGGYEQFF. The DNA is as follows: TGTGCCAGCAGCCCCATACCAGGAGGGGGCTATGAGCAGTTCTTC.